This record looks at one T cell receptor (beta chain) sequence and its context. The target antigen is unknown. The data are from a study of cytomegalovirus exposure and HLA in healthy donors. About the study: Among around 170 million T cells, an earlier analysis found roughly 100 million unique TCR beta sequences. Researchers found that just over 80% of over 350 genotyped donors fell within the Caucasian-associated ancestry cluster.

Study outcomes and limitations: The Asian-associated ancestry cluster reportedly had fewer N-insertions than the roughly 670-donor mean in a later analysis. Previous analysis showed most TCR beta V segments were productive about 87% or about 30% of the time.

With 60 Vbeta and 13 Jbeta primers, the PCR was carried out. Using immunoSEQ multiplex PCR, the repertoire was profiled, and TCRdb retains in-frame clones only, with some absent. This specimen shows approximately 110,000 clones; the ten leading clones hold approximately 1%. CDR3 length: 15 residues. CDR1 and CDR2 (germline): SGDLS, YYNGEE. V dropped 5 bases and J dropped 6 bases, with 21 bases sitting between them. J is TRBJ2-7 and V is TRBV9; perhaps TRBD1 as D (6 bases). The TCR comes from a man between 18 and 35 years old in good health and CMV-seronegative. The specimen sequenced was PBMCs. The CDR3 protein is CASSPRGTPPSEQYF. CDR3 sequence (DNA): TGTGCCAGCAGTCCAAGGGGGACACCCCCGTCCGAGCAGTACTTC.